This T cell receptor (beta chain) was profiled in a study of T cell responses to AZD1222 COVID-19 vaccine (TCRdb year 2021). Regarding the study in general: Because spike-specific TCR depth and breadth did not differ between the two schedules, AZD1222 recipients who got a second dose at roughly 4 weeks were pooled with those who got a second dose at roughly 12 weeks. A total of more than 230 trial participants underwent TCR sequencing, of whom about 210 had received two doses of AZD1222 and about 26 had received two doses of the MenACWY control vaccine. Trial participants were enrolled into age subgroups of 18-55, 56-69 and 70-plus years, which contained around 150, 28 and 57 TCR-sequenced participants, respectively. Results the study describes overall, beyond this receptor: A significant rise in spike-specific TCR breadth and depth was observed after two AZD1222 doses relative to day 0 and relative to MenACWY recipients. Because no day 14 peak-response samples were available, the repertoires could be characterized only after the peak T cell response. Participants were mostly white British, with more females than males. The authors suggested clonal diversity may have been underestimated. Reportedly, close to half of the unique spike-specific TCRs recognized epitopes lying outside the regions that are mutated in the B.1.351 and B.1.1.7 variants. In the small 56-69-year group, the increase in depth fell short of significance, most likely because of low power. The vaccine-associated CD4 TCRs covered the entire spike protein, and the dominant responses fell in regions 160-218 and 743-854. Conclusions about previously exposed vaccinees were limited because only 5 or 6 AZD1222 recipients were SARS-CoV-2 seropositive at baseline.

Its CDR3 holds 15 amino acids, cysteine through phenylalanine. The read is trimmed to its CDR3 DNA, 45 bases read in frame from base 1. V lost 1 base and J lost 5 bases, and the count of bases not matched to a germline gene is 7. In the germline V gene (reference sequence), CDR1 corresponds to SGHNT and CDR2 to YYREEE. This specimen's time point label, interpreted: baseline before first vaccination. Vaccinee samples came from UK trials COV001 and COV002, including a single-blind randomized controlled phase 2/3 trial of AZD1222 (ChAdOx1 nCoV-19) in healthy adults. Trial participant PBMC samples were collected at day 0 and day 28 after the second dose for TCRbeta chain sequencing. The CDR3 regions of human TCRbeta chains were analyzed by immunosequencing. Per the authors' processing: Repertoire TCRs were checked for matches against a reference library of SARS-CoV-2-specific TCRs that had been generated using the MIRA antigen-specificity platform. Breadth was defined as the fraction of unique TCRs that were SARS-CoV-2-associated. Depth was defined as the fraction of total T cells that were SARS-CoV-2-associated. Each spike-specific TCR was assigned to its reactive spike region and to a CD4 or CD8 class using the MIRA data. Log10-transformed breadth and depth values were compared by one-way ANOVA with Sidak's multiple comparisons tests. The clones in this table, taken by TCRdb from immuneACCESS, are in-frame only. Not every clone is retained; where verified, under half of the shortfall comes from an unresolved V gene, and the cause of the rest is unknown. That table supplies the V and J calls and clone size; D and trimming were determined from the DNA. Recorded for this sample are 130,000 or so clones; approximately 94% of them occurred a single time. 6.6% of the sample belongs to the ten largest clones.

In regard to this clone: No antigen is known for it. Base qualities were left out, and no much larger clone turns up one base away.

The sequence derives from an adult in good health. This chain is built from TRBV5-4 and TRBJ2-3, with TRBD1 identical over 7 junction bases. This specimen was peripheral blood, taken on day 0 of AZD1222 vaccination. The CDR3 corresponds to CASSLRAAGGDTQYF. The sequence in DNA is TGTGCCAGCAGCTTGCGAGCGGCAGGGGGAGATACGCAGTATTTT. The reference TRBV5-4 and TRBJ2-3 proteins fill in what lies around the CDR3, so the full variable domain reads ETGVTQSPTHLIKTRGQQVTLRCSSQSGHNTVSWYQQALGQGPQFIFQYYREEENGRGNFPPRFSGLQFPNYSSELNVNALELDDSALYLCASSLRAAGGDTQYFGPGTRLTVL.